One T cell receptor (beta chain) is described in this entry. Its antigen remains unidentified. Assay used: immunoSEQ multiplex PCR; TCRdb lists only in-frame clones, some missing. The sample holds 150,000 or so clones, around 93% seen once. The source of the sample is a study of T cell responses to AZD1222 COVID-19 vaccine. Study-wide points: Along spike, vaccine-associated CD4 TCRs were found throughout, with dominance at 160-218 and 743-854. Only after the peak T cell response were repertoires sampled. Recipients of AZD1222 seropositive at baseline numbered only 5 or 6.

CDR3 size: 15 residues. This receptor was taken from an adult in good health. The specimen was peripheral blood, collected on day 0 of AZD1222 vaccination. This chain joins TRBV1 and TRBJ1-6. TRBV1 is annotated as a pseudogene. CDR3 nucleotide sequence: TGCACCAGCAGCCACCAGAGCTCCTATAATTCACCCCTCCACTTT. Translation: CTSSHQSSYNSPLHF.